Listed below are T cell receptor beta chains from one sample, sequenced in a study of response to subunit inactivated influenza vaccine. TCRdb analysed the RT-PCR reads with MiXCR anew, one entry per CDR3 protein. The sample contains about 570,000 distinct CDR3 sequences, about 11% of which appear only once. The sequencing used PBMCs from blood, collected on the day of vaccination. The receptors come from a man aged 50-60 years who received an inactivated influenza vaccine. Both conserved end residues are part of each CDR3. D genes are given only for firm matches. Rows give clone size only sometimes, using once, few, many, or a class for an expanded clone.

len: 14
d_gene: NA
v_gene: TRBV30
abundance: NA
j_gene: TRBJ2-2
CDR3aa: CAWKGGGYTGELFF
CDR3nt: TGTGCCTGGAAGGGGGGGGGATACACCGGGGAGCTGTTTTTT

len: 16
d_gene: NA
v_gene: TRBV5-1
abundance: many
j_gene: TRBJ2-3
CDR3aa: CASSLGLGASTDTQYF
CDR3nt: TGCGCCAGCAGCTTGGGTTTGGGGGCTTCAACAGATACGCAGTATTTT

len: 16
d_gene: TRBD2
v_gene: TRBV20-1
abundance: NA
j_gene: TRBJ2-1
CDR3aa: CSAREVGGSSYNEQFF
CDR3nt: TGCAGTGCTAGAGAGGTGGGGGGGAGCTCCTACAATGAGCAGTTCTTC

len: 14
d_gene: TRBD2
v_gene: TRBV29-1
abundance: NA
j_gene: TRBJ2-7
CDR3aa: CSVAPGTGGYEQYF
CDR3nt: TGCAGCGTTGCCCCCGGGACCGGGGGGTACGAGCAGTACTTC

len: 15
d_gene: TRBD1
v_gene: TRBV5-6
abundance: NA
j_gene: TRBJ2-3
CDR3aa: CASSWGTGATDTQYF
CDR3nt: TGTGCCAGCAGCTGGGGGACAGGGGCCACAGATACGCAGTATTTT

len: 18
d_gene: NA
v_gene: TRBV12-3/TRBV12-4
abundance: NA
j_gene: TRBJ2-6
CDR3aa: CASTRVGRILSGANVLTF
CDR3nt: TGTGCCAGTACCCGCGTGGGCCGAATCCTCTCTGGGGCCAACGTCCTGACTTTC

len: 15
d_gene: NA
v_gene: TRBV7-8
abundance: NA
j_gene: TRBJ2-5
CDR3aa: CASSLADRGRGTQYF
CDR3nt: TGTGCCAGCAGCTTAGCTGACCGGGGAAGGGGGACCCAGTACTTC

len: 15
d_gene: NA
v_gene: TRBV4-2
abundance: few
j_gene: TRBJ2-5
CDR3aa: CASSQGQGKDETQYF
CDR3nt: TGTGCCAGCAGCCAAGGGCAGGGGAAGGACGAGACCCAGTACTTC

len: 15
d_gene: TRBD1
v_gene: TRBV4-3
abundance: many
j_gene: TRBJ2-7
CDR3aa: CASSPTFGTGEEQYF
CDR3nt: TGCGCCAGCAGCCCAACGTTTGGGACAGGGGAAGAGCAGTACTTC

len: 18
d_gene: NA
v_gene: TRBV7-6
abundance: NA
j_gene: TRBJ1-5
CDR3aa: CASSLVPVDRTSNQPQHF
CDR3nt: TGTGCCAGCAGCTTGGTTCCGGTTGACAGGACCAGCAATCAGCCCCAGCATTTT

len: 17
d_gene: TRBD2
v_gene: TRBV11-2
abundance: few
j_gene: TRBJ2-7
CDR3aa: CASRRSGRAFSSYEQYF
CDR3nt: TGTGCCAGCAGACGCAGCGGGAGGGCCTTCAGCTCCTACGAGCAGTACTTC

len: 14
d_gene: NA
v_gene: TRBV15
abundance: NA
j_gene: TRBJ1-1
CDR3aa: CATSRAHLDTEAFF
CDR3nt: TGTGCCACCAGCAGAGCGCACCTAGACACTGAAGCTTTCTTT

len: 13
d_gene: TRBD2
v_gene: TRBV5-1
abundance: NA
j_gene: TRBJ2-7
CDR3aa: CASSLLAGFEQYF
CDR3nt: TGCGCCAGCAGCTTACTAGCGGGCTTCGAGCAGTACTTC

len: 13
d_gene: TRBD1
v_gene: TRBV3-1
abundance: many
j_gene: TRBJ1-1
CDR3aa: CASSPDRVAEAFF
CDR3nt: TGTGCCAGCAGCCCGGACAGGGTCGCTGAAGCTTTCTTT

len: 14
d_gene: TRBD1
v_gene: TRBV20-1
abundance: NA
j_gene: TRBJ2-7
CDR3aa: CSARDRQGIYEQYF
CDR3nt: TGCAGTGCTAGAGATAGACAGGGGATCTACGAGCAGTACTTC

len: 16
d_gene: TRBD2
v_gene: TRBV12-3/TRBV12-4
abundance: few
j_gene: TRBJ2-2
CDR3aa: CASTTPQRELVGELFF
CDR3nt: TGTGCCAGCACCACCCCGCAGCGGGAGTTAGTCGGGGAGCTGTTTTTT

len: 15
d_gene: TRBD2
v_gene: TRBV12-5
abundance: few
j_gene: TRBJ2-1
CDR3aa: CASGLASGGFGEQFF
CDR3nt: TGTGCTAGTGGTTTGGCTAGCGGCGGGTTCGGGGAGCAGTTCTTC

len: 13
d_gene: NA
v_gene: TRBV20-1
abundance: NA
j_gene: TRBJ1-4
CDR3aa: CSASAGTGEKLFF
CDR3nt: TGCAGTGCTAGTGCGGGAACTGGTGAAAAACTGTTTTTT

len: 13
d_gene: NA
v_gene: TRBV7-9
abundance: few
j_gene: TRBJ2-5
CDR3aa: CASSTPQQETQYF
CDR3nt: TGTGCCAGCAGCACCCCTCAACAAGAGACCCAGTACTTC

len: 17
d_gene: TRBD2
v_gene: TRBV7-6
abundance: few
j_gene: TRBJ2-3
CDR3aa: CASSFTFREGRTDTQYF
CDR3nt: TGTGCCAGCAGCTTCACGTTCCGGGAGGGCCGAACAGATACGCAGTATTTT

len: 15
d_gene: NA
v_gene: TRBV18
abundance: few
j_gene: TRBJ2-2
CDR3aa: CASSPWTINTGELFF
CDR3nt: TGTGCCAGCTCACCGTGGACAATTAACACCGGGGAGCTGTTTTTT

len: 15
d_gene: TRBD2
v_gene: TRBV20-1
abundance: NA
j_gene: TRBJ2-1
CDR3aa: CSALAGGPGLNEQFF
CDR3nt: TGCAGTGCTTTAGCGGGAGGGCCTGGTTTAAATGAGCAGTTCTTC

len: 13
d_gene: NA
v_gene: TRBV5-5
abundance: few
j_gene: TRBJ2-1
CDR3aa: CASRLSGAHEQFF
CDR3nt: TGTGCCAGCAGACTCTCTGGGGCGCATGAGCAGTTCTTC

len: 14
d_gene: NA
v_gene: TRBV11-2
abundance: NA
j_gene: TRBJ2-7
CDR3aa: CASSRNAVGHEQYF
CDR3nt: TGTGCCAGCAGCCGCAACGCAGTAGGGCACGAGCAGTACTTC

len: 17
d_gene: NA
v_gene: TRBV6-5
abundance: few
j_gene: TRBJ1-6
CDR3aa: CASSSLPGTRDNSPLHF
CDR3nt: TGTGCCAGCAGTTCCCTACCGGGGACGAGGGATAATTCACCCCTCCACTTT

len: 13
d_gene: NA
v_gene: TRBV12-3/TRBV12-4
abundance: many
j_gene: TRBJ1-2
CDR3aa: CASSLTTNYGYTF
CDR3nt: TGTGCCAGCAGTTTGACAACTAACTATGGCTACACCTTC

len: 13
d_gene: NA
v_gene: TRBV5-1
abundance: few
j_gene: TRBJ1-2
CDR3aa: CASSQVSNYGYTF
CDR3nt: TGCGCCAGCAGCCAAGTTTCAAACTATGGCTACACCTTC

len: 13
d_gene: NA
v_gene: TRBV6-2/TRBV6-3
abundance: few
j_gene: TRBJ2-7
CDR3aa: CASSYSIIGEQYF
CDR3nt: TGTGCCAGCAGTTACTCGATTATCGGCGAGCAGTACTTC

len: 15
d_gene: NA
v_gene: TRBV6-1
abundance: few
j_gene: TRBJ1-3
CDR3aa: CASRRTSGSRNTIYF
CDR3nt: TGTGCCAGCAGACGAACCTCGGGATCCCGAAACACCATATATTTT

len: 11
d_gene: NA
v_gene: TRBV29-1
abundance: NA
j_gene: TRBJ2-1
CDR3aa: CSVPKASEQFF
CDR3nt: TGCAGCGTCCCCAAGGCAAGTGAGCAGTTCTTC

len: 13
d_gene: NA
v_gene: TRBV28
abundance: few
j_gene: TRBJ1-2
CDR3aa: CASSWRRDYGYTF
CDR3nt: TGTGCCAGCAGTTGGAGGAGGGACTATGGCTACACCTTC

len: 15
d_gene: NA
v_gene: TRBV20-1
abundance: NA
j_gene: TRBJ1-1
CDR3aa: CSARVGGSGNTEAFF
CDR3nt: TGCAGTGCTAGAGTGGGAGGGTCTGGGAACACTGAAGCTTTCTTT

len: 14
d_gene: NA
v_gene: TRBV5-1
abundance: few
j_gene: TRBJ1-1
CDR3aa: CASSLALGDTEAFF
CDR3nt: TGCGCCAGCAGCTTGGCCCTGGGGGACACTGAAGCTTTCTTT

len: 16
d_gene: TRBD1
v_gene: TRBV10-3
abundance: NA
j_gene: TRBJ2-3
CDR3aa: CAISERDRGITDTQYF
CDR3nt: TGTGCCATCAGTGAACGGGACAGGGGAATCACAGATACGCAGTATTTT

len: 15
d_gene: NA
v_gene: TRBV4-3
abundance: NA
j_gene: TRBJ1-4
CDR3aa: CASSQGQAASEKLFF
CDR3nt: TGCGCCAGCAGCCAAGGACAGGCCGCTTCCGAAAAACTGTTTTTT

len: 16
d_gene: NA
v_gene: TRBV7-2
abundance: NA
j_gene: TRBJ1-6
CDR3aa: CASSLAGVGNNSPLHF
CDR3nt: TGTGCCAGCAGCTTAGCGGGGGTTGGAAATAATTCACCCCTCCACTTT

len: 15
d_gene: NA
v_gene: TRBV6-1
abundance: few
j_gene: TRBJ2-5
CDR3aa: CASSSGHPQEETQYF
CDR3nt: TGTGCCTCTTCATCAGGGCACCCCCAAGAGGAGACCCAGTACTTC

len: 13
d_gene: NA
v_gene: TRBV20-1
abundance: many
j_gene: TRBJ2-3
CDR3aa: CSQARTAVDTQYF
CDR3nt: TGCAGCCAAGCCCGGACAGCCGTGGATACGCAGTATTTT

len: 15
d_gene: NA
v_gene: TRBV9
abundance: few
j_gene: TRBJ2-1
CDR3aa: CASSPSSIWEGGQFF
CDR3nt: TGTGCCAGCAGCCCCTCGTCAATCTGGGAAGGCGGACAGTTCTTC

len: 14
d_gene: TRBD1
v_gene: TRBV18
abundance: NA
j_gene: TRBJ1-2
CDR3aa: CASSPTGDNYGYTF
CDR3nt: TGTGCCAGCTCACCGACAGGGGATAACTATGGCTACACCTTC

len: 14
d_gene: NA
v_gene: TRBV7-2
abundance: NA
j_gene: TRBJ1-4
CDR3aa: CASKVNRAGEKLFF
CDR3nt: TGTGCCAGCAAAGTCAACAGGGCGGGGGAAAAACTGTTTTTT

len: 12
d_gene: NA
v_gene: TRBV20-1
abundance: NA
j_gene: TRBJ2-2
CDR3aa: CSASNSPGELFF
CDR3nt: TGCAGTGCTAGCAATAGCCCCGGGGAGCTGTTTTTT